This TCR beta chain is from a study of blood T cell repertoires in COVID-19. The wider study: COVID-19 samples, acute and convalescent, were from the United States, Italy and Spain.

Profiling relied on immunoSEQ multiplex PCR, and the TCRdb table lists in-frame clones only, not all of them. This table has 270,000 or so clones, 65% to 85% appearing once. Followed longitudinally, the Seattle patients had been enrolled during active infection. Between the trimmed V and J ends, which lost 1 base and 7 bases, there was a span of 19 bases. The CDR3 has 16 amino acids. From germline, CDR1 is LNHDA and CDR2 SQIVND (reference sequence). The TCR was taken from a human donor with COVID-19, enrolled during active disease. The donor label of this sample is uncertain. Sequencing used peripheral blood. The rearrangement links TRBV19 to TRBJ1-1; D may be TRBD1 (6 bases). The CDR3 DNA is TGTGCCAGTAGTATAGTTGGGGCCCGGGAAGGGGGTGAAGCTTTCTTT. Encoded protein: CASSIVGAREGGEAFF.